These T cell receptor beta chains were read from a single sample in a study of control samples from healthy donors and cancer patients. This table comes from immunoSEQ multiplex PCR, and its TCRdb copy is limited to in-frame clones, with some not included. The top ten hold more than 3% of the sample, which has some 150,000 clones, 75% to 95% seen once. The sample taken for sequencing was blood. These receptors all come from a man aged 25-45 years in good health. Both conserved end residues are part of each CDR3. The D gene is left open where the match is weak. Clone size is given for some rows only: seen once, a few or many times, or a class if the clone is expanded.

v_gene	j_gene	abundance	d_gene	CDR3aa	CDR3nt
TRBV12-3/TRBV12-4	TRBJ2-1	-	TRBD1	CASTQTGVNEQFF	TGTGCCAGCACCCAAACAGGGGTCAATGAGCAGTTCTTC
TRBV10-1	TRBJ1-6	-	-	CASSEGGSGSPLHF	TGCGCCAGCAGTGAGGGGGGATCCGGTTCACCCCTCCACTTT
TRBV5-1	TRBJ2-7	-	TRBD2	CASSLGLAADEQYF	TGCGCCAGCAGCTTGGGACTAGCGGCAGACGAGCAGTACTTC
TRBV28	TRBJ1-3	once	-	CASITYRRSGNTIYF	TGTGCCAGCATCACCTACAGGAGGTCTGGAAACACCATATATTTT
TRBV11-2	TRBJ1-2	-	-	CASSYDRNYGYTF	TGTGCCAGCAGTTATGACAGGAACTATGGCTACACCTTC
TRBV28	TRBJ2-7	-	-	CASSLSPPSYEQYF	TGTGCCAGCAGTTTATCCCCCCCCTCCTACGAGCAGTACTTC
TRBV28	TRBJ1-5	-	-	CASSLGPDYSNQPQHF	TGTGCCAGCAGTTTGGGGCCGGACTATAGCAATCAGCCCCAGCATTTT
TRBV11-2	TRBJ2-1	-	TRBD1	CASSGTGSPEQFF	TGTGCCAGCAGCGGGACAGGGAGTCCTGAGCAGTTCTTC
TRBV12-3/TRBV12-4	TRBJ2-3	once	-	CASSASTDTQYF	TGTGCCAGCAGCGCTAGCACAGATACGCAGTATTTT
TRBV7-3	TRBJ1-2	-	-	CASKGPGDYGYTF	TGTGCCAGCAAAGGCCCGGGGGACTATGGCTACACCTTC
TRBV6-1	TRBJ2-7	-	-	CASSEALVIISYEQYF	TGTGCCAGCAGTGAAGCGCTTGTCATAATCTCCTACGAGCAGTACTTC
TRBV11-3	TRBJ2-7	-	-	CASSERVTYEQYF	TGTGCCAGCAGTGAGAGGGTTACCTACGAGCAGTACTTC
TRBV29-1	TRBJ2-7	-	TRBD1	CSVGDRVDEQYF	TGCAGCGTGGGGGACAGGGTCGACGAGCAGTACTTC
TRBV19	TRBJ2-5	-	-	CASSPWGRRREETQYF	TGTGCCAGTAGCCCCTGGGGCAGGCGTCGAGAAGAGACCCAGTACTTC
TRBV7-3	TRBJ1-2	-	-	CASSLIGGNGYTF	TGTGCCAGCAGCTTAATTGGGGGGAATGGCTACACCTTC
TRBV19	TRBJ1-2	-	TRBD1	CASSRTGGGYGYTF	TGTGCCAGTAGTAGGACAGGGGGCGGCTATGGCTACACCTTC
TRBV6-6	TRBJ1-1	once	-	CASSYGGNTEAFF	TGTGCCAGCAGTTACGGGGGGAACACTGAAGCTTTCTTT
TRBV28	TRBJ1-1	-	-	CASRGIMNTEAFF	TGTGCCAGTCGGGGGATTATGAACACTGAAGCTTTCTTT
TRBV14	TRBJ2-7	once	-	CASSQRQLTSSYEQYF	TGTGCCAGCAGCCAGAGACAGCTGACCTCTTCCTACGAGCAGTACTTC
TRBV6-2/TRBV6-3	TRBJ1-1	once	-	CASSYPMGGVTEAFF	TGTGCCAGCAGTTACCCGATGGGAGGAGTCACTGAAGCTTTCTTT
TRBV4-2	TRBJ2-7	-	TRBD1	CASSQDAGTGGYEQYF	TGTGCCAGCAGCCAAGATGCCGGGACAGGGGGTTACGAGCAGTACTTC
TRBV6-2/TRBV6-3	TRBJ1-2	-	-	CASSYSGRANYGYTF	TGTGCCAGCAGTTACTCTGGCAGGGCGAACTATGGCTACACCTTC
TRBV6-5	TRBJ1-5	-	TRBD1	CATTGQGLFQPQHF	TGTGCCACAACCGGACAGGGCTTATTTCAGCCCCAGCATTTT
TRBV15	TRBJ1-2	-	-	CATSMFSNYGYTF	TGTGCCACCAGCATGTTCAGTAACTATGGCTACACCTTC
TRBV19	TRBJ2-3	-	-	CASRRATSTDTQYF	TGTGCCAGTAGGAGGGCCACGAGCACAGATACGCAGTATTTT
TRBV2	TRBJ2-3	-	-	CASSARPDTQYF	TGTGCCAGCAGTGCGAGGCCAGATACGCAGTATTTT
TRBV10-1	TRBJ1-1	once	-	CASSRGESTEAFF	TGCGCCAGCAGTAGGGGGGAGAGCACTGAAGCTTTCTTT
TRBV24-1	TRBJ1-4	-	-	CATSGMNEKLFF	TGTGCCACCAGTGGGATGAATGAAAAACTGTTTTTT
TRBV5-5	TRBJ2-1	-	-	CASSLEVEWASEQFF	TGTGCCAGCAGCTTGGAGGTAGAATGGGCTTCTGAGCAGTTCTTC
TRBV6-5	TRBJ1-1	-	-	CASSHRQENTEAFF	TGTGCCAGCAGTCACAGACAGGAGAACACTGAAGCTTTCTTT
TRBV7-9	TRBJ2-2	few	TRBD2	CASSSTSLVGTGELFF	TGTGCCAGCAGCTCGACTAGCCTGGTGGGTACCGGGGAGCTGTTTTTT
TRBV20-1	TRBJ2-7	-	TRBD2	CSASGALAGAPYEQYF	TGCAGTGCTAGTGGGGCACTAGCGGGGGCCCCCTACGAGCAGTACTTC
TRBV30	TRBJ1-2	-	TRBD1	CAWSVGTGVYGYTF	TGTGCCTGGAGTGTGGGGACAGGGGTATATGGCTACACCTTC
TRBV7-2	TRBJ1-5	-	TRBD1	CASSLTGNQPQHF	TGTGCCAGCAGCTTGACAGGGAATCAGCCCCAGCATTTT
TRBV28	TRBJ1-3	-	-	CATMDSHSGNTIYF	TGTGCCACCATGGATTCCCACTCTGGAAACACCATATATTTT
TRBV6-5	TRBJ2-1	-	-	CASSSPVGASYNEQFF	TGTGCCAGCAGTTCCCCCGTTGGTGCTTCCTACAATGAGCAGTTCTTC
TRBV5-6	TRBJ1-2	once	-	CASSLPGGGYTF	TGTGCCAGCAGCTTGCCCGGGGGTGGCTACACCTTC
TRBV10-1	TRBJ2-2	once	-	CASSEITPPGELFF	TGCGCCAGCAGTGAGATTACTCCCCCCGGGGAGCTGTTTTTT
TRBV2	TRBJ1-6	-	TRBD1	CASIGPGQDNSPLHF	TGTGCCAGCATTGGCCCGGGACAGGATAATTCACCCCTCCACTTT
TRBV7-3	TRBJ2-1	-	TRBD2	CASSLTGGGANEQFF	TGTGCCAGCAGCTTAACTGGCGGGGGGGCAAATGAGCAGTTCTTC
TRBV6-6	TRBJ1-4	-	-	CASSPGTEKLFF	TGTGCCAGCAGTCCAGGGACTGAAAAACTGTTTTTT
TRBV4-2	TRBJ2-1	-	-	CASSQVGGGLYNEQFF	TGTGCCAGCAGCCAAGTAGGTGGGGGTCTCTACAATGAGCAGTTCTTC
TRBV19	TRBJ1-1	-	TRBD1	CASSIMEGAGTEAFF	TGTGCCAGTAGTATAATGGAGGGGGCTGGAACTGAAGCTTTCTTT